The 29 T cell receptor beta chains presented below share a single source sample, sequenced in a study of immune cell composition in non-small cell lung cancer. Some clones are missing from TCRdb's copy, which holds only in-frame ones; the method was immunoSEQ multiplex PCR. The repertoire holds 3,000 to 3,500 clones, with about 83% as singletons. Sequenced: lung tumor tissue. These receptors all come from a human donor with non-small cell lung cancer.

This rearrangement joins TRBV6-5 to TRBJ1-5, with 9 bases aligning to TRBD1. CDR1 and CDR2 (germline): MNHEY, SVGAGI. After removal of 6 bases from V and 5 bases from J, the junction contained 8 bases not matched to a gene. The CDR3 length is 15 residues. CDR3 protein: CASRAGTGRDQPQHF. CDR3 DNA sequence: TGTGCCAGCAGGGCCGGGACAGGGAGAGATCAGCCCCAGCATTTT.

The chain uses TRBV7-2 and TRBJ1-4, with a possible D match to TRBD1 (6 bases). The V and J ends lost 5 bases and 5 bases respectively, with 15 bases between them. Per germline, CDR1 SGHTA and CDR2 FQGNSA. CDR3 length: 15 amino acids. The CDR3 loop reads CASSVQGSHNEKLFF. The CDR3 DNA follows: TGTGCCAGCAGCGTACAGGGTAGCCACAATGAAAAACTGTTTTTT.

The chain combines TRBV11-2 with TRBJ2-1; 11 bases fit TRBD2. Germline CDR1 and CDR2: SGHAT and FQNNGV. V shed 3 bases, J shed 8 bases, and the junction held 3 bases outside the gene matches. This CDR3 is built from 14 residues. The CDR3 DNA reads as TGTGCCAGCAGCTTTAGCGGGGGGGTGGATGAGCAGTTCTTC. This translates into CASSFSGGVDEQFF.

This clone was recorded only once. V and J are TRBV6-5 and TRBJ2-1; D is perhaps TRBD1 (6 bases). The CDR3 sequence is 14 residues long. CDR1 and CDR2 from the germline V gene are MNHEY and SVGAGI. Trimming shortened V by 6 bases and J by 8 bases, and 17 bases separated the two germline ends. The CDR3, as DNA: TGTGCCAGCAGATCCCCCACACACAGGGATGAGCAGTTCTTC. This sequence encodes CASRSPTHRDEQFF.

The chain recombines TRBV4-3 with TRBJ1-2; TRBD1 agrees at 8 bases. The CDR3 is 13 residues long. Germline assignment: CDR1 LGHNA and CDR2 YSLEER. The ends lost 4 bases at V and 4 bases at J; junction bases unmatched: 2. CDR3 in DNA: TGCGCCAGCAGCCCTGGACAGGGCTATGGCTACACCTTC. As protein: CASSPGQGYGYTF.

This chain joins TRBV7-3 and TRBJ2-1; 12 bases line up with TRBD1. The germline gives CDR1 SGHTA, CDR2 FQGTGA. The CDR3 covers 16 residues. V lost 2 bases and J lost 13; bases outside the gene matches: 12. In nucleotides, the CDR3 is TGTGCCAGCAGCTTACTTGGGACAGGGGGCGGTTCTCCACAGTTCTTC. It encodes CASSLLGTGGGSPQFF. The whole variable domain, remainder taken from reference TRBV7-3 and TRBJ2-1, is GAGVSQTPSNKVTEKGKYVELRCDPISGHTALYWYRQSLGQGPEFLIYFQGTGAADDSGLPNDRFFAVRPEGSVSTLKIQRTERGDSAVYLCASSLLGTGGGSPQFFGPGTRLTVL.

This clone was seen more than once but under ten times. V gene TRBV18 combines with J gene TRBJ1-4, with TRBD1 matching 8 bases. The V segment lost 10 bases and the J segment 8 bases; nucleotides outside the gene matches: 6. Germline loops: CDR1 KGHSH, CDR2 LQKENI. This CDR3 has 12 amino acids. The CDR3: CATTGGDEKLFF. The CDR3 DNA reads TGTGCCACCACAGGGGGGGACGAAAAACTGTTTTTT.

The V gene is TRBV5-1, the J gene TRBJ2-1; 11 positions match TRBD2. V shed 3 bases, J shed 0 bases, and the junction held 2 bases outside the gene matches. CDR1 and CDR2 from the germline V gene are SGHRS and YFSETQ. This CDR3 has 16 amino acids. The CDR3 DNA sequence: TGCGCCAGCAGCTACACTAGCGGGGGCTCCTACAATGAGCAGTTCTTC. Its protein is CASSYTSGGSYNEQFF.

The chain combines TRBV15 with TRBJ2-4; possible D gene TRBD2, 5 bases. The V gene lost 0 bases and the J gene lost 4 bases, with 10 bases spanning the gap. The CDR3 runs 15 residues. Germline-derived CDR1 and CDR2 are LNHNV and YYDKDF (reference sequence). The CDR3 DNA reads TGTGCCACCAGCAGAGATCGGCCGGGGAAAAACATTCAGTACTTC. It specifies CATSRDRPGKNIQYF.

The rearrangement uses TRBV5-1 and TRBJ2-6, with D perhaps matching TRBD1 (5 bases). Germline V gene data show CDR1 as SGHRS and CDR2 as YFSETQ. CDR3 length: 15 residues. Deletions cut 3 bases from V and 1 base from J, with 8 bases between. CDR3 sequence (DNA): TGCGCCAGCAGCTCTTCAGGGTCTGGGGCCAACGTCCTGACTTTC. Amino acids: CASSSSGSGANVLTF.

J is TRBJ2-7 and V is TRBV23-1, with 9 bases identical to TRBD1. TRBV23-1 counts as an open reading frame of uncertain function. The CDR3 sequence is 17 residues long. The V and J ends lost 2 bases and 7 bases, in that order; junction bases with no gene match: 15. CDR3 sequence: CASSQGPDRGSRLEQYF. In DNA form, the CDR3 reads TGCGCCAGCAGTCAAGGCCCGGACAGGGGCTCTCGACTGGAGCAGTACTTC.

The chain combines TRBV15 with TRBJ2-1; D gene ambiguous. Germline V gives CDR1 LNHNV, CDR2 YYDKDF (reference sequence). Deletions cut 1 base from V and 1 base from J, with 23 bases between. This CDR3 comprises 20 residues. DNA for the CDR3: TGTGCCACCAGCAGAGCCTCTTCATTGGAGTTTGGCGGTTCCTACAATGAGCAGTTCTTC. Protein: CATSRASSLEFGGSYNEQFF.

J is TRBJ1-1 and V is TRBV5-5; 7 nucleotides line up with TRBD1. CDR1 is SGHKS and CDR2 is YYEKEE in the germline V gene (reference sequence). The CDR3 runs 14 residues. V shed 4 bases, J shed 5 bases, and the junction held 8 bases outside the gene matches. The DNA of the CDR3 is TGTGCCAGCAGCGGAGCCGGGACAGCGACTGAAGCTTTCTTT. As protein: CASSGAGTATEAFF.

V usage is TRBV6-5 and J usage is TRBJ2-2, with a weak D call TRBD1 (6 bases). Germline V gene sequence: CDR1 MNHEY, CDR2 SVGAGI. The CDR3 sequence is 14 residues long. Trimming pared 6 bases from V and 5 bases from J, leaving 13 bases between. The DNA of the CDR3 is TGTGCCAGCAGACACCAAAGGGGGACCGGGGAGCTGTTTTTT. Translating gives CASRHQRGTGELFF.

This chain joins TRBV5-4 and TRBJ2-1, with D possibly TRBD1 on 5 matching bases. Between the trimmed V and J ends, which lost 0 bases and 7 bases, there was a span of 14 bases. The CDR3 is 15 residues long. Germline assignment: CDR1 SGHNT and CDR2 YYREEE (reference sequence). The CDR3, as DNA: TGTGCCAGCAGCTTGGAGGCAGGGCAGGCGAATGAGCAGTTCTTC. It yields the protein CASSLEAGQANEQFF.

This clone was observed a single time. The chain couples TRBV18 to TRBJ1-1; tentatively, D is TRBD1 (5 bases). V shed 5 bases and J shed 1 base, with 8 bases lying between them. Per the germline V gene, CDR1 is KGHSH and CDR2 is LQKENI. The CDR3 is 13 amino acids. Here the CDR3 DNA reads TGTGCCAGCTCAGCCGGACAGAACACTGAAGCTTTCTTT. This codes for CASSAGQNTEAFF.

The CDR3 is CASSAQQGTVTDTQYF. CDR3 DNA: TGTGCCAGCAGCGCTCAACAGGGAACCGTCACAGATACGCAGTATTTT. This chain joins TRBV5-4 and TRBJ2-3; D is possibly TRBD1 (6 bases). Germline CDR1 reads SGHNT; CDR2 reads YYREEE (reference sequence). The CDR3 totals 16 residues. Trimming removed 4 bases from V and 2 bases from J, with 17 bases in between.

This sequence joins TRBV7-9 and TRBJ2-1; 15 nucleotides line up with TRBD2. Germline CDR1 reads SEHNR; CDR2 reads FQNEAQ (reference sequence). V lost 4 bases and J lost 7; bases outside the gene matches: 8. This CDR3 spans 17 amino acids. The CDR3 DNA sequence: TGTGCCAGCAGCTCCCACTGGACTAGCGGGGGGGCAAATGAGCAGTTCTTC. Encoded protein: CASSSHWTSGGANEQFF.

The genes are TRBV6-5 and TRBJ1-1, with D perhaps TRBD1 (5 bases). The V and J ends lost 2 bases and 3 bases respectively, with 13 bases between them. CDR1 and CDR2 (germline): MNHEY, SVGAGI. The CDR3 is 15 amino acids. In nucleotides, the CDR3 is TGTGCCAGCAGTTACCAGGGATCGTCCCACACTGAAGCTTTCTTT. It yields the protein CASSYQGSSHTEAFF.

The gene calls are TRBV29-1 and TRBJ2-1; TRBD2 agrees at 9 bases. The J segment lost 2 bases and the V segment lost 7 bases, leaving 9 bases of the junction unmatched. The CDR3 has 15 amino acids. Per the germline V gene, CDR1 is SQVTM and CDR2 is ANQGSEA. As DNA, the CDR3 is TGCAGCGCGACGGATCTAGCGGGGACCTACAATGAGCAGTTCTTC. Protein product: CSATDLAGTYNEQFF.

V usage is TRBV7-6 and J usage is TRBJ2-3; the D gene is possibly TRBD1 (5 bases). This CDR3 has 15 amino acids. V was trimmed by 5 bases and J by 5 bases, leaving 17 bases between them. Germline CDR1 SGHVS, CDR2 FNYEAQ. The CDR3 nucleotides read TGTGCCAGCAGCAGCAGGGTCGACGTGCGAGATACGCAGTATTTT. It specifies CASSSRVDVRDTQYF.

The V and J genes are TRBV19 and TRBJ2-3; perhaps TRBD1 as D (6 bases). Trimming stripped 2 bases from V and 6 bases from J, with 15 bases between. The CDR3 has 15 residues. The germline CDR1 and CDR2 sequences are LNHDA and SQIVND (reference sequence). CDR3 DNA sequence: TGTGCCAGTAGTATATCACAGGGATGGGTGGATACGCAGTATTTT. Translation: CASSISQGWVDTQYF.

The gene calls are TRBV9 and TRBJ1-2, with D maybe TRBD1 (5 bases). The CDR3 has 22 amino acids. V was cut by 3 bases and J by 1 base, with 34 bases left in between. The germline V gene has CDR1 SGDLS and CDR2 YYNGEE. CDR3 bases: TGTGCCAGCAGCGCCCTAGGGGCGTCGAACCCAGAGTCGGGCCGAAATAACTATGGCTACACCTTC. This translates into CASSALGASNPESGRNNYGYTF.

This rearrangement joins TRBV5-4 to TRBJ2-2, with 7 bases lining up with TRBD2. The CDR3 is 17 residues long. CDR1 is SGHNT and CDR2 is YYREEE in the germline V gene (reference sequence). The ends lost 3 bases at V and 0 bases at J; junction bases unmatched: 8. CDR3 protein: CASSSPWGGSNTGELFF. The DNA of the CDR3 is TGTGCCAGCAGCTCGCCGTGGGGGGGGTCGAACACCGGGGAGCTGTTTTTT.

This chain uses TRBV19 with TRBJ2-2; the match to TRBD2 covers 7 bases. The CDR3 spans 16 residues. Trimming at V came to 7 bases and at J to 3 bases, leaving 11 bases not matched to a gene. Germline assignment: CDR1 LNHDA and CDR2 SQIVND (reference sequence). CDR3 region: CASNWRWTSDTGELFF. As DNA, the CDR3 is TGTGCCAGTAACTGGCGGTGGACTAGTGACACCGGGGAGCTGTTTTTT. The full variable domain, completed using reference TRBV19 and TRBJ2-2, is DGGITQSPKYLFRKEGQNVTLSCEQNLNHDAMYWYRQDPGQGLRLIYYSQIVNDFQKGDIAEGYSVSREKKESFPLTVTSAQKNPTAFYLCASNWRWTSDTGELFFGEGSRLTVL.

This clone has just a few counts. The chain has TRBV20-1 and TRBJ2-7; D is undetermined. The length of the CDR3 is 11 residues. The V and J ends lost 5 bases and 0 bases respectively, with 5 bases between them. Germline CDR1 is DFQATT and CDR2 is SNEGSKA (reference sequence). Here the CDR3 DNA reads TGCAGTGCTGACAACTCCTACGAGCAGTACTTC. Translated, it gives CSADNSYEQYF.

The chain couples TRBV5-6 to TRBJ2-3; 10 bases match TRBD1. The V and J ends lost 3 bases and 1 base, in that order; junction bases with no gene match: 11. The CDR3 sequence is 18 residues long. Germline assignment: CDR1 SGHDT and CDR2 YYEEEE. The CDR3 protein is CASSYYMTGGFGTDTQYF. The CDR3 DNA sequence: TGTGCCAGCAGCTACTACATGACAGGGGGCTTCGGCACAGATACGCAGTATTTT.

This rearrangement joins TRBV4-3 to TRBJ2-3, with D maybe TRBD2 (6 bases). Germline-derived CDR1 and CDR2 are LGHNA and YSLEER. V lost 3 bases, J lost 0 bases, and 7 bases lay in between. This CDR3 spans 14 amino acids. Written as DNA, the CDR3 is TGCGCCAGCAGCCAGGGAGGTAGCACAGATACGCAGTATTTT. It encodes CASSQGGSTDTQYF.

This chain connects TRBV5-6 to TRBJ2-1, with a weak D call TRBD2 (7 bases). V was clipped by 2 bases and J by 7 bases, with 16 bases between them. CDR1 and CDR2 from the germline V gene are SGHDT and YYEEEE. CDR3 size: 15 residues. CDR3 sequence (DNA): TGTGCCAGCAGCTTTGGGGGGGGCTCGGGGAATGAGCAGTTCTTC. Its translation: CASSFGGGSGNEQFF.